The entry below gives a single TCR beta chain sequence along with its context. The antigen is unknown. This entry is derived from a study of Ad26.COV2.S vaccination and SARS-CoV-2 variants. Overall study results and limits: Greater spike-specific TCR breadth was seen in vaccine recipients than in placebo recipients.

Sequencing used immunoSEQ multiplex PCR; TCRdb keeps in-frame clones, though not all of them. Of about 410,000 clones in the sample, about 92% were seen once. Treatment in this sample: around 19 received Ad26.COV2.S at low or high dose, single or two shots; 5 received placebo; per-sample allocation not given. Sample collection was performed on day 63 after the first vaccine or placebo injection. In germline, CDR1 is SGHRS, CDR2 YFSETQ. The CDR3 is 15 amino acids. V gave up 7 bases and J gave up 4 bases; unmatched junction bases: 9. The V gene is TRBV5-1, the J gene TRBJ2-2; 8 positions agree with TRBD1. The receptor was isolated from a person aged 18-65 years who received the Ad26.COV2.S COVID-19 vaccine or a placebo. The material was peripheral blood, obtained in a trial of Ad26.COV2.S vaccine versus placebo. CDR3 residues: CASYKTGDSTGELFF. In nucleotides, the CDR3 is TGCGCCAGCTACAAGACAGGGGACAGCACCGGGGAGCTGTTTTTT.